A selection of T cell receptor beta chains follows, all from one sample in a study of blood T cells in healthy people across ages. TCRdb processed the 5' RACE reads anew with MiXCR; each CDR3 protein has one entry. The sample carries 1,500,000 or so distinct CDR3 sequences, under 55% recorded once. Source material: blood. These receptors originate from a woman aged 18-29 years in good health. Both conserved end residues are part of each CDR3. A D gene is named only where the DNA matches it firmly. Clone size appears in some rows only: once, few, many, or a class for an expanded clone.

TRBV20-1	few	14	NA	TRBJ2-1	CSAGEKSSYNEQFF	TGCAGTGCTGGCGAGAAGAGCTCCTACAATGAGCAGTTCTTC
TRBV25-1	NA	14	NA	TRBJ1-2	CASSEAGTPYGYTF	TGTGCCAGCAGTGAGGCAGGAACTCCCTATGGCTACACCTTC
TRBV5-1	few	16	TRBD2	TRBJ2-2	CASSFRTSGDTGELFF	TGCGCCAGCAGCTTTCGGACTAGCGGGGACACCGGGGAGCTGTTTTTT
TRBV2	NA	17	NA	TRBJ2-2	CASSDPYGGANTGELFF	TGTGCCAGCAGTGACCCCTATGGGGGTGCGAACACCGGGGAGCTGTTTTTT
TRBV27	NA	14	TRBD1	TRBJ1-2	CASSAFPGTAINTF	TGTGCCAGCAGTGCCTTTCCCGGGACAGCCATTAACACCTTC
TRBV19	once	17	TRBD1	TRBJ2-7	CASSTTWDRYSSYEQYF	TGTGCCAGTAGTACGACCTGGGACAGGTATTCGTCCTACGAGCAGTACTTC
TRBV4-1	NA	15	NA	TRBJ1-6	CASRQSGGDNSPLHF	TGCGCCAGCAGGCAATCGGGGGGCGATAATTCACCCCTCCACTTT
TRBV10-3	many	14	NA	TRBJ2-3	CAISESTGTDTQYF	TGTGCCATCAGTGAGAGCACCGGCACAGATACGCAGTATTTT
TRBV20-1	NA	14	NA	TRBJ1-2	CSARDSTVSYGYTF	TGCAGTGCTAGAGATTCAACGGTCTCCTATGGCTACACCTTC
TRBV2	NA	14	NA	TRBJ1-4	CASRRTYTSEKLFF	TGTGCCAGCAGACGGACCTATACGAGTGAAAAACTGTTTTTT
TRBV6-2/TRBV6-3	NA	14	NA	TRBJ2-5	CVSSYSTSVKTQYF	TGTGTCAGCAGTTACTCGACCAGTGTGAAGACCCAGTACTTC
TRBV2	few	14	TRBD2	TRBJ2-1	CASSTGTTNNEQFF	TGTGCCAGCAGTACCGGGACTACAAACAATGAGCAGTTCTTC
TRBV6-1	NA	16	NA	TRBJ2-7	CASSELAVGSTYEQYF	TGTGCCAGCAGTGAATTAGCAGTCGGAAGCACCTACGAGCAGTACTTC
TRBV7-8	NA	14	NA	TRBJ2-3	CASSVLEGTDTQYF	TGTGCCAGCAGCGTCCTGGAGGGCACAGATACGCAGTATTTT
TRBV5-1	NA	18	TRBD2	TRBJ2-2	CASSFVAGDKRVTGELFF	TGCGCCAGCAGCTTTGTAGCGGGAGACAAACGCGTCACCGGGGAGCTGTTTTTT